The 2 T cell receptor beta chains below all came from one sample that was sequenced in a study of Ad26.COV2.S vaccination and SARS-CoV-2 variants. This sample's treatment: some 20 received Ad26.COV2.S at low or high dose, single or two shots; about 5 received placebo; per-sample allocation not given. Sampling was done on day 63 after the first vaccine or placebo injection. Assay used: immunoSEQ multiplex PCR; TCRdb lists only in-frame clones, some missing. The data show about 450,000 clones, with approximately 89% seen just once and over 2% held by the top ten. The sample here was peripheral blood, taken in a trial of Ad26.COV2.S vaccine versus placebo. The receptors stem from a person between 18 and 65 years old who received the Ad26.COV2.S COVID-19 vaccine or a placebo.

DNA of the CDR3: TGTGCCAGCAGCCCGGGACTCGGATTCTCCTACGAGCAGTACTTC. Amino acid sequence: CASSPGLGFSYEQYF. The chain joins TRBV28 to TRBJ2-7; possibly TRBD2 for D (6 bases). The CDR3 runs 15 residues. CDR1 is MDHEN and CDR2 is SYDVKM in the germline V gene. Between the trimmed V and J ends, which lost 6 bases and 0 bases, there was a span of 15 bases.

This rearrangement joins TRBV21-1 to TRBJ2-5; the table's D call TRBD2 went unverified against the DNA. TRBV21-1 is flagged as a pseudogene. There are 19 residues in the CDR3. The CDR3 loop is CASSKARRRRSPGPETQYF. The CDR3 coding sequence is TGTGCCAGCAGCAAAGCACGGCGGAGGCGGTCCCCGGGTCCAGAGACCCAGTACTTC.